A selection of T cell receptor beta chains follows, all from one sample in a study of blood T cell repertoires in COVID-19. Sequencing was performed with immunoSEQ multiplex PCR; in TCRdb, only in-frame clones are kept and a portion is missing. The sample shows a few hundred thousand clones, roughly 86% of them seen only once. Sequenced sample: PBMCs or T cells enriched from blood (not recorded which). These receptors were taken from a woman aged 18 to 35 who had recovered from COVID-19. Each CDR3 is given with its conserved first and last residue. A D gene is named only where the DNA matches it firmly. Only part of the rows carry a size: once, few, many, or a class if the clone is expanded.

>TRBJ2-1|once|TRBD2|TRBV28
CASSLLASGGYNEQFF
TGTGCCAGCAGTTTATTGGCTAGCGGGGGCTACAATGAGCAGTTCTTC
>TRBJ1-3|-|-|TRBV7-2
CASSPRGGSGNTIYF
TGTGCCAGCAGCCCCAGAGGTGGCTCTGGAAACACCATATATTTT
>TRBJ1-2|once|-|TRBV2
CASRIFTESSYTF
TGTGCCAGCAGGATCTTCACGGAGTCGAGCTACACCTTC
>TRBJ2-1|-|TRBD2|TRBV9
CASSALGTSGYNEQFF
TGTGCCAGCAGCGCCCTAGGGACTAGCGGTTACAATGAGCAGTTCTTC
>TRBJ2-5|-|-|TRBV6-5
CASSQRTAEETQYF
TGTGCCAGCAGTCAAAGGACAGCGGAAGAGACCCAGTACTTC
>TRBJ2-1|-|-|TRBV28
CASRWWQDNEQFF
TGTGCCAGCAGATGGTGGCAAGACAATGAGCAGTTCTTC
>TRBJ1-1|-|TRBD1|TRBV2
CASAQQGVRTEAFF
TGTGCCAGCGCCCAACAGGGGGTTAGGACTGAAGCTTTCTTT
>TRBJ1-2|-|-|TRBV4-3
CASSQAWAGRDGYTF
TGCGCCAGCAGCCAAGCATGGGCAGGGCGAGACGGCTACACCTTC
>TRBJ2-1|once|-|TRBV27
CASSLSEDRWVNEQFF
TGTGCCAGCAGTTTATCCGAGGACAGATGGGTGAATGAGCAGTTCTTC
>TRBJ2-2|-|-|TRBV15
CATSIGDTSTGELFF
TGTGCCACCAGCATAGGGGACACCTCCACCGGGGAGCTGTTTTTT
>TRBJ1-1|-|TRBD1|TRBV15
CATSRDPGDSPFF
TGTGCCACCAGCAGAGATCCGGGGGACAGCCCTTTCTTT
>TRBJ1-3|-|TRBD1|TRBV11-3
CASSPGTGGNTIYF
TGTGCCAGCAGCCCTGGGACAGGGGGAAACACCATATATTTT
>TRBJ1-6|few|TRBD1|TRBV5-4
CASSSKGGPNSPLHF
TGTGCCAGCAGCTCGAAAGGGGGCCCTAATTCACCCCTCCACTTT
>TRBJ2-5|-|TRBD2|TRBV15
CATSRAAGVGETQYF
TGTGCCACCAGCAGAGCCGCGGGAGTAGGAGAGACCCAGTACTTC
>TRBJ1-2|-|-|TRBV4-3
CASSQEPDSPIYGYTF
TGCGCCAGCAGCCAAGAACCGGACAGCCCAATCTATGGCTACACCTTC
>TRBJ2-1|-|TRBD2|TRBV28
CASPNPLTSERYNEQFF
TGTGCCAGCCCAAACCCCTTGACTAGCGAGCGGTATAATGAGCAGTTCTTC
>TRBJ2-7|-|TRBD1|TRBV6-5
CATRQGAYEQYF
TGTGCCACCAGACAGGGTGCCTACGAGCAGTACTTC
>TRBJ1-2|-|-|TRBV9
CASSVDSGAVFGYTF
TGTGCCAGCAGCGTAGATTCAGGGGCCGTCTTCGGCTACACCTTC
>TRBJ1-2|once|-|TRBV11-2
CASSDRQAEGPYGYTF
TGTGCCAGCAGCGATCGACAGGCTGAAGGTCCCTATGGCTACACCTTC
>TRBJ1-3|-|-|TRBV6-4
CASRNRISGNTIYF
TGTGCCAGCAGAAACAGAATCTCTGGAAACACCATATATTTT
>TRBJ2-1|-|-|TRBV11-3
CASSLGPSTYNEQFF
TGTGCCAGCAGCTTAGGGCCTAGCACATACAATGAGCAGTTCTTC
>TRBJ2-7|few|-|TRBV7-3
CASSPYHSGGQYF
TGTGCCAGCAGCCCTTATCATTCCGGAGGACAGTACTTC
>TRBJ2-3|-|TRBD2|TRBV25-1
CASSEFSGGEADTQYF
TGTGCCAGCAGTGAATTTAGCGGGGGGGAAGCAGATACGCAGTATTTT
>TRBJ2-3|-|TRBD1|TRBV28
CASSLTGTATDTQYF
TGTGCCAGCAGTTTGACCGGGACAGCTACAGATACGCAGTATTTT
>TRBJ1-3|few|TRBD1|TRBV28
CASSLGGDSGNTIYF
TGTGCCAGCAGTCTAGGGGGCGACTCTGGAAACACCATATATTTT